These T cell receptor beta chains were read from a single sample in a study of blood T cell repertoires in COVID-19. Clones were read by immunoSEQ multiplex PCR, and TCRdb kept only the in-frame ones, dropping some. The sample includes about 230,000 clones, over 75% seen only once; the top ten take around a tenth. Sequencing was carried out using peripheral blood. Every receptor here comes from a man over 45 with COVID-19, enrolled during active disease. Each CDR3 is given with its conserved first and last residue. A D gene is named only where the DNA matches it firmly. Clone size is shown for a subset of rows, as once, few, many or a class of expanded clone.

D: -; J: TRBJ1-1; V: TRBV6-5; size: -; CDR3: CASSPGGLNTEAFF; DNA: TGTGCCAGCAGTCCAGGAGGGCTGAACACTGAAGCTTTCTTT
D: -; J: TRBJ1-5; V: TRBV7-9; size: -; CDR3: CASSLLGDQPQHF; DNA: TGTGCCAGCAGCTTATTGGGCGACCAGCCCCAGCATTTT
D: -; J: TRBJ2-1; V: TRBV6-5; size: once; CDR3: CASGQDTYNEQFF; DNA: TGTGCCAGCGGCCAAGACACCTACAATGAGCAGTTCTTC
D: -; J: TRBJ1-5; V: TRBV15; size: -; CDR3: CATSRATGPGMVPQHF; DNA: TGTGCCACCAGCAGAGCAACAGGGCCGGGGATGGTACCCCAGCATTTT
D: TRBD1; J: TRBJ2-7; V: TRBV5-6; size: once; CDR3: CASSFGTGAYEQYF; DNA: TGTGCCAGCAGCTTTGGTACAGGGGCGTACGAGCAGTACTTC
D: TRBD2; J: TRBJ2-1; V: TRBV6-5; size: -; CDR3: CASKRRGDHDEQFF; DNA: TGTGCCAGCAAGAGGCGGGGGGATCACGATGAGCAGTTCTTC
D: -; J: TRBJ1-2; V: TRBV4-1; size: -; CDR3: CASSSYRVDYGYTF; DNA: TGCGCCAGCAGCTCCTACAGGGTCGACTATGGCTACACCTTC
D: -; J: TRBJ2-1; V: TRBV18; size: -; CDR3: CASSQRQDNEQFF; DNA: TGTGCCAGCTCACAAAGACAGGACAATGAGCAGTTCTTC
D: -; J: TRBJ1-5; V: TRBV6-5; size: -; CDR3: CASSYGSGDQPQHF; DNA: TGTGCCAGCAGTTATGGTTCGGGGGATCAGCCCCAGCATTTT
D: TRBD1; J: TRBJ1-1; V: TRBV3-1/TRBV3-2; size: -; CDR3: CASSQGDRDTEAFF; DNA: TGTGCCAGCAGCCAAGGGGACAGGGACACTGAAGCTTTCTTT
D: -; J: TRBJ1-1; V: TRBV6-2/TRBV6-3; size: -; CDR3: CASSYSRGPEAFF; DNA: TGTGCCAGCAGTTACTCCAGGGGCCCTGAAGCTTTCTTT
D: -; J: TRBJ1-6; V: TRBV6-2/TRBV6-3; size: -; CDR3: CASSLPPAAGPNSPLHF; DNA: TGTGCCAGCAGTCTCCCCCCTGCGGCAGGGCCAAATTCACCCCTCCACTTT
D: -; J: TRBJ2-2; V: TRBV5-6; size: -; CDR3: CASSFSTWQNTGELFF; DNA: TGTGCCAGCAGCTTCTCAACGTGGCAGAACACCGGGGAGCTGTTTTTT
D: TRBD2; J: TRBJ2-1; V: TRBV6-5; size: -; CDR3: CASMEGASGVDEQFF; DNA: TGTGCCAGCATGGAGGGGGCTAGCGGGGTGGATGAGCAGTTCTTC
D: TRBD1; J: TRBJ1-2; V: TRBV16; size: few; CDR3: CASSQGAGTGGRGYTF; DNA: TGTGCCAGCAGCCAAGGGGCCGGGACAGGGGGAAGAGGCTACACCTTC
D: TRBD2; J: TRBJ2-7; V: TRBV4-3; size: few; CDR3: CASSQQLAGSYEQYF; DNA: TGCGCCAGCAGCCAACAACTAGCGGGATCCTACGAGCAGTACTTC
D: -; J: TRBJ2-2; V: TRBV23-1; size: -; CDR3: CASSQCCRVTGELFF; DNA: TGCGCCAGCAGTCAATGTTGCCGGGTCACCGGGGAGCTGTTTTTT
D: -; J: TRBJ2-1; V: TRBV6-1; size: -; CDR3: CASSELARYNEQFF; DNA: TGTGCCAGCAGTGAACTAGCGCGATACAATGAGCAGTTCTTC
D: -; J: TRBJ1-5; V: TRBV3-1/TRBV3-2; size: once; CDR3: CASSQGRQNNQPQHF; DNA: TGTGCCAGCAGCCAAGGGCGACAGAACAATCAGCCCCAGCATTTT
D: TRBD1; J: TRBJ1-2; V: TRBV10-3; size: -; CDR3: CAISESTRDSKYGYTF; DNA: TGTGCCATCAGTGAGTCGACGCGGGACAGTAAGTATGGCTACACCTTC
D: -; J: TRBJ2-1; V: TRBV11-1; size: -; CDR3: CASSLGRAVYNEQFF; DNA: TGTGCCAGCAGCTTAGGGCGGGCAGTATACAATGAGCAGTTCTTC
D: -; J: TRBJ1-1; V: TRBV6-5; size: -; CDR3: CASSYSREANTEAFF; DNA: TGTGCCAGCAGTTACTCGCGGGAGGCAAACACTGAAGCTTTCTTT
D: -; J: TRBJ2-7; V: TRBV7-9; size: -; CDR3: CASSFGPGAEQYF; DNA: TGTGCCAGCAGCTTTGGTCCAGGGGCCGAGCAGTACTTC
D: -; J: TRBJ1-2; V: TRBV19; size: -; CDR3: CASKGHGTANYGYTF; DNA: TGTGCCAGTAAAGGACACGGTACGGCAAACTATGGCTACACCTTC
D: TRBD2; J: TRBJ2-3; V: TRBV15; size: -; CDR3: CATSIRPSGPTDTQYF; DNA: TGTGCCACCAGCATAAGACCTAGCGGACCCACAGATACGCAGTATTTT
D: TRBD1; J: TRBJ2-3; V: TRBV11-2; size: -; CDR3: CASSLADRGQSDTQYF; DNA: TGTGCCAGCAGCTTAGCGGACAGGGGGCAATCAGATACGCAGTATTTT
D: -; J: TRBJ1-5; V: TRBV28; size: -; CDR3: CASSFDLKAESNQPQHF; DNA: TGTGCCAGCAGTTTCGACCTCAAGGCGGAGAGCAATCAGCCCCAGCATTTT
D: TRBD1; J: TRBJ1-5; V: TRBV15; size: -; CDR3: CATSRARGRGDQPQHF; DNA: TGTGCCACCAGCAGAGCAAGGGGGCGAGGGGATCAGCCCCAGCATTTT
D: TRBD1; J: TRBJ2-7; V: TRBV11-2; size: many; CDR3: CASSLDGDRVYEQYF; DNA: TGTGCCAGCAGCTTAGATGGGGACAGGGTCTACGAGCAGTACTTC